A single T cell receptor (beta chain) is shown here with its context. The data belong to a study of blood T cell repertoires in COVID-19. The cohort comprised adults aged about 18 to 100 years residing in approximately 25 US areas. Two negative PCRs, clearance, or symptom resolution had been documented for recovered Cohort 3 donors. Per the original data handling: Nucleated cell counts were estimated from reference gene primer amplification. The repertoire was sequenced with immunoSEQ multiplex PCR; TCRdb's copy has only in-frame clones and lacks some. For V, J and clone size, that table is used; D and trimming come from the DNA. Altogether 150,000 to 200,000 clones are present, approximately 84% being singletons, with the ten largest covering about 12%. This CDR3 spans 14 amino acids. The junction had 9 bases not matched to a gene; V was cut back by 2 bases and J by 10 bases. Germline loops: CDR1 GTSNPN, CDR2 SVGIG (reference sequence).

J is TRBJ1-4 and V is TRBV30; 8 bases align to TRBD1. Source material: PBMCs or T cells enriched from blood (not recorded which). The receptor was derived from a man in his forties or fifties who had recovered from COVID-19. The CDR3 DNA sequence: TGTGCCTGGAGTTTAGGACAGGGAACCGCAAAACTGTTTTTT. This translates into CAWSLGQGTAKLFF.